This paragraph covers one T cell receptor (beta chain) sequence. Clones were sequenced by immunoSEQ multiplex PCR, and TCRdb holds only the in-frame ones, with some missing. The table records about 320,000 clones, roughly 90% of them present only once. The data belong to a study of blood T cell repertoires in COVID-19. The sample taken for sequencing was peripheral blood. This TCR derives from a man younger than 30 who had recovered from COVID-19.

CDR3 bases: TGCAGCGTTGAAGGGCCGGGGGTAGAAGAGCAGTTCTTC. Protein product: CSVEGPGVEEQFF. The V call is TRBV29-1, the J call TRBJ2-1, with a possible D match to TRBD2 (6 bases). The CDR3 runs 13 residues. Germline V CDR1 and CDR2: SQVTM, ANQGSEA. V was trimmed by 1 base and J by 10 bases, leaving 14 bases between them.